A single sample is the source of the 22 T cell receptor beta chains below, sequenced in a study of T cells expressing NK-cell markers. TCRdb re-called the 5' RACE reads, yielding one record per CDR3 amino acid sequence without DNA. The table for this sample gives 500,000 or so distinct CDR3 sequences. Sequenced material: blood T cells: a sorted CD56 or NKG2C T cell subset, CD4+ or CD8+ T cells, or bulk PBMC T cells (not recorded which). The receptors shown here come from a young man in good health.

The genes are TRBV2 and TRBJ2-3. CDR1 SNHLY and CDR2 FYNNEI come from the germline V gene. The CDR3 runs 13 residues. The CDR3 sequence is CASDSSSTDTQYF.

CDR3 in amino acids: CASAGSVIYNEQFF. The rearrangement links TRBV6-2 or TRBV6-3 to TRBJ2-1; with no DNA, the TCRdb D assignment of TRBD1 cannot be verified. The CDR3 is 14 residues long. Germline values: CDR1 MNHEY, CDR2 SVGEGT.

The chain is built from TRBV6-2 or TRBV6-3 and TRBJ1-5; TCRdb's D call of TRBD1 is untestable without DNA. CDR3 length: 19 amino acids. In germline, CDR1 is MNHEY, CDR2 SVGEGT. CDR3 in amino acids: CASSYPLNFWDSINQPQHF.

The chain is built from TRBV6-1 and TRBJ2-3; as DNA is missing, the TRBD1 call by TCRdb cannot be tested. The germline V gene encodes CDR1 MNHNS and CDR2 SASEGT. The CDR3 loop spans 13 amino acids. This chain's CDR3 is CASWTEDTDTQYF.

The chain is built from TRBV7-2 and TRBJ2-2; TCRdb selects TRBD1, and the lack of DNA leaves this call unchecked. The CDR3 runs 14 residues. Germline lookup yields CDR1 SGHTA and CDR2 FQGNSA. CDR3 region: CASSFLRGTGELFF.

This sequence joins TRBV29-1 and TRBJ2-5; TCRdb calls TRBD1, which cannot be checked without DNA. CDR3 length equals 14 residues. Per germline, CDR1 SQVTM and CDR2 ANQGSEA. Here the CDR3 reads CSVDPGTEQETQYF.

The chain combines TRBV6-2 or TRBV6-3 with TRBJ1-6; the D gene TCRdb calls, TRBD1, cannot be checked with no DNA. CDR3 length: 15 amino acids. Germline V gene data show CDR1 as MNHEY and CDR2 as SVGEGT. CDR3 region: CASSYGRQRNSPLHF.

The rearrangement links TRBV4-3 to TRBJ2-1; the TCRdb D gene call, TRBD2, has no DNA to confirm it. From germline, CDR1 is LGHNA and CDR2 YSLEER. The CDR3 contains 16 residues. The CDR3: CASSQGLAGLLNEQFF.

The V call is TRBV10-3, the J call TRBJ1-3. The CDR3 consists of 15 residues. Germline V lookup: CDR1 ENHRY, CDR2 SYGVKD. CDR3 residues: CAISDIGRTGNTIYF.

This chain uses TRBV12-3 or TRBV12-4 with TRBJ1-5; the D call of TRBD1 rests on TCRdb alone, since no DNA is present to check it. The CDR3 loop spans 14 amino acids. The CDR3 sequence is CASSLGQFNQPQHF.

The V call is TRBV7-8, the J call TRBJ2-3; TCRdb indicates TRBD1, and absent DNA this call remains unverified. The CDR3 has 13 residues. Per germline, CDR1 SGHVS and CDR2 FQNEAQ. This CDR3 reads CASSPDAPDTQYF.

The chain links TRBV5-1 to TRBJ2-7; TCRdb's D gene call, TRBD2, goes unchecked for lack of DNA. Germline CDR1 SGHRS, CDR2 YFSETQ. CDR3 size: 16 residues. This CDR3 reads CASSGGASGNSYEQYF.

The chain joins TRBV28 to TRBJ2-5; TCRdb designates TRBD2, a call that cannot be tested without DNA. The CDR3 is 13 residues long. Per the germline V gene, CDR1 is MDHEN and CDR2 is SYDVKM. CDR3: CASTPRWEATQYF.

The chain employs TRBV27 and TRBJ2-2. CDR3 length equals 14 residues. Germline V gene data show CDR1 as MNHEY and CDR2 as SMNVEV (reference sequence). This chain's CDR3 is CASSLFAATGELFF.

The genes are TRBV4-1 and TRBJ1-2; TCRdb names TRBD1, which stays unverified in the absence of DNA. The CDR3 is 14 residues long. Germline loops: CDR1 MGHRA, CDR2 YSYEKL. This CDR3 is CASSQVGQGYGYTF.

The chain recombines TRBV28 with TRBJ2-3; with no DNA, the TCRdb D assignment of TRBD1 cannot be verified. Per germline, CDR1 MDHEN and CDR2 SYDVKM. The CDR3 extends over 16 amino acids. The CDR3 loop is CASSSAGTTTTDTQYF.

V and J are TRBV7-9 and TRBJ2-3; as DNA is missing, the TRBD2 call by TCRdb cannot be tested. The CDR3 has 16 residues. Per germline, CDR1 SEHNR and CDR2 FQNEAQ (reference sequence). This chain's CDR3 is CASSSQSGPSTDTQYF.

This CDR3 is CASSQPGQGGQEQFF. This chain joins TRBV4-3 and TRBJ2-1; TCRdb picks TRBD1, but there is no DNA to check that call. CDR1 and CDR2 from the germline V gene are LGHNA and YSLEER. The CDR3 consists of 15 residues.

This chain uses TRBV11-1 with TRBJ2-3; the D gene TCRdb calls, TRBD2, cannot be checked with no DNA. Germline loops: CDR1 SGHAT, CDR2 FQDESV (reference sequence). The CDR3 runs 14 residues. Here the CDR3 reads CASSFAWTSAPKDF. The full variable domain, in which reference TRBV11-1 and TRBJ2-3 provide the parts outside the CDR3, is EAEVAQSPRYKITEKSQAVAFWCDPISGHATLYWYRQILGQGPELLVQFQDESVVDDSQLPKDRFSAERLKGVDSTLKIQPAELGDSAMYLCASSFAWTSAPKDFGPGTRLTVL.

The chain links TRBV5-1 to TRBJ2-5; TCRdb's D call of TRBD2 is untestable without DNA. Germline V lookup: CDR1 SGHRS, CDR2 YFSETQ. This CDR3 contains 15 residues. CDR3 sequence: CASSLLVADEETQYF.

CDR3 region: CSASYERYEQYF. The chain joins TRBV20-1 to TRBJ2-7. Germline V gene sequence: CDR1 DFQATT, CDR2 SNEGSKA (reference sequence). This CDR3 contains 12 residues.

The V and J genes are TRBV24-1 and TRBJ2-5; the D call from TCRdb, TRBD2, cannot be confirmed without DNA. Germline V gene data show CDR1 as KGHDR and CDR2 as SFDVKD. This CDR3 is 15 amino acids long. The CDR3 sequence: CATSVQAGLAETQYF.